This T cell receptor (beta chain) was captured in a study of identical twins. Only healthy Caucasians were included as donors. CDR3 length: 15 residues. Germline-derived CDR1 and CDR2 are SGHVS and FQNEAQ. Trimming cost V 2 bases and J 4 bases; bases outside gene matches: 3. TCRdb itself ran the 5' RACE reads through MiXCR, one entry per CDR3 protein. Seen here are approximately 350,000 distinct CDR3 sequences, approximately 13% observed once, and the top ten hold around 7.8%. This sample was shared with a second study, whose subject was yellow fever vaccine responses in identical twins.

Source material: CD8+ T cells sorted from blood. The V gene is TRBV7-8, the J gene TRBJ2-1; 9 bases match TRBD1. This clonotype was sampled from a woman aged 18-35 years in good health. CDR3 sequence (DNA): TGTGCCAGCAGCTTATTGGGACAGGGATACAATGAGCAGTTCTTC. Encoded protein: CASSLLGQGYNEQFF.